This T cell receptor (beta chain) stems from a study of T cell clonotyping in hematopoietic cell transplantation (dated by TCRdb to the early 2020s). General notes on the study: A total of 130 or so blood samples were collected in the study from roughly 32 consecutive transplant recipients and their related donors. Recruitment of patients ran from September 2015 to early 2017, and follow-up continued until late 2020 or until death.

Findings and caveats that apply to the study as a whole: Recipient TCR diversity fell after transplant, with pathologically expanded clonotypes rising progressively from day 30 to day 180. Donor and pretransplant recipient Inverse Simpson Index values predicted broader posttransplant TCR repertoire diversity. The sample size was limited, and CD4 and CD8 repertoire contributions could not be separated because cells were not sorted. Recipient repertoires showed only a small fraction of overlap with donor repertoires, and over 97% appeared de novo at the given depth.

In the case of this clone: What antigen it recognizes has not been identified. Within one base of it there is no much larger clone, and no base qualities were kept.

The germline V gene (reference sequence) specifies SEHNR as CDR1 and FQNEAQ as CDR2. Including cysteine and phenylalanine, the CDR3 has 15 amino acids. Of the read, only the CDR3 DNA is kept; its 45 bases are in frame from base 1. The V end gives up 6 bases and the J end 8 bases, leaving 9 bases in the junction not matched to a gene. The immunoSEQ assay, a bias-controlled multiplex PCR using V- and J-specific primers, was used to amplify TCR beta CDR3 regions from genomic DNA. In a second PCR step, a proprietary barcode and Illumina adapter sequences were attached to the CDR3 amplicons. An Illumina MiSeq instrument was used to sequence the CDR3 libraries. Turning to the authors' computational methods: Export and quality control were done with immunoSEQ Analyzer 3.0, while downstream analyses used R Bioconductor and Immunarch. Only productive rearrangements in the normalized downsampled data set were used to calculate repertoire metrics. Pathologically expanded clonotypes were defined as those larger than 5 templates in the normalized cohort. The Inverse Simpson Index was used to measure repertoire diversity. To capture all clonotypes, the CMV-specificity analyses were run on the non-normalized data set. TCRdb limited this immuneACCESS table to in-frame rearrangements with V and J called. A share of clones is missing; checked studies link under half to unresolved V genes, and the rest is unexplained. That table furnishes V, J and clone size, whereas the DNA furnished D and trimming. The sample table shows 13,000 to 15,000 clones, and 85% to 90% are seen once. 13% of the sample goes to the ten largest clones.

Interpreted using the paper, the time point label stands for: 100 days after allo-HCT. Blood samples were obtained from recipients approximately 28 days before transplant and at days 30, 100 and 180 after transplant. Nuclei Lysis Solution was used to extract genomic DNA from fresh or cryopreserved unfractionated peripheral blood mononuclear cells. Sequencing used PBMCs, obtained 100 days after allogeneic stem cell transplant. This chain joins TRBV7-9 to TRBJ2-3; 12 nucleotides in the junction match TRBD2. The TCR comes from a male patient between 45 and 59 years old who had an allogeneic stem cell transplant from an unrelated donor, so T cells may come from the graft donor. Some clones in this sample may be carry-over from other donors' samples. CDR3 reads: CASRSTSGREVTQYF. The DNA is as follows: TGTGCCAGCAGATCGACTAGCGGGAGAGAGGTTACGCAGTATTTT.